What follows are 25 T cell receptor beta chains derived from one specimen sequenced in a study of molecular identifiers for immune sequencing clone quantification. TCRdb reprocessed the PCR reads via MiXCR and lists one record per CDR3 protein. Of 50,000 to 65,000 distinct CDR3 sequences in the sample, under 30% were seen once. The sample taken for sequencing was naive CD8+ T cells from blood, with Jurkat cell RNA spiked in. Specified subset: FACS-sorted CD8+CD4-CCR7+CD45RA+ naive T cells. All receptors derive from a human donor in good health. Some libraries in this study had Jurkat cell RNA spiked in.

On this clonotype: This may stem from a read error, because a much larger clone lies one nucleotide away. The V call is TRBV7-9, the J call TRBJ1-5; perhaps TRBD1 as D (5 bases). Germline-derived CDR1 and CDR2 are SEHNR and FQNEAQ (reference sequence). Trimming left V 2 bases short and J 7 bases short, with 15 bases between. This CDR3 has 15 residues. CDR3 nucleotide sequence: TGTGCCAGCAGCTTATCTCCGGGGGTCGGGCAGCCCCAGCATTTT. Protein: CASSLSPGVGQPQHF.

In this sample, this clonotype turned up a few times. CDR3 residues: CASSYRQGFLTYGYTF. Written as DNA, the CDR3 is TGTGCCAGCAGTTATCGACAGGGATTCTTAACCTATGGCTACACCTTC. The gene calls are TRBV12-3 or TRBV12-4 and TRBJ1-2; 7 positions match TRBD1. V shed 4 bases, J shed 4 bases, and the junction held 12 bases outside the gene matches. CDR3 size: 16 residues.

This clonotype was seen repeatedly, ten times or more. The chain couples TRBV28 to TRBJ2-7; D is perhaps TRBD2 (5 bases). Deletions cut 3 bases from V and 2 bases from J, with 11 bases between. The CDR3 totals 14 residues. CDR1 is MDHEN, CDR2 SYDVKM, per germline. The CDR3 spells CASSFRGRTYEQYF. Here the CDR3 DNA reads TGTGCCAGCAGTTTCCGCGGGCGGACCTACGAGCAGTACTTC.

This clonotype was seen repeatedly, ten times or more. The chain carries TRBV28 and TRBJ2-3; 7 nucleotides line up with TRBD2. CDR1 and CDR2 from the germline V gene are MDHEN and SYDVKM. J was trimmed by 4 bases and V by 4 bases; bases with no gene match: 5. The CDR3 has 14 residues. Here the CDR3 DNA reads TGTGCCAGCAGTTCGCGGACTAGTGCAGATACGCAGTATTTT. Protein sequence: CASSSRTSADTQYF. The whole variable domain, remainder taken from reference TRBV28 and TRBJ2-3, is DVKVTQSSRYLVKRTGEKVFLECVQDMDHENMFWYRQDPGLGLRLIYFSYDVKMKEKGDIPEGYSVSREKKERFSLILESASTNQTSMYLCASSSRTSADTQYFGPGTRLTVL.

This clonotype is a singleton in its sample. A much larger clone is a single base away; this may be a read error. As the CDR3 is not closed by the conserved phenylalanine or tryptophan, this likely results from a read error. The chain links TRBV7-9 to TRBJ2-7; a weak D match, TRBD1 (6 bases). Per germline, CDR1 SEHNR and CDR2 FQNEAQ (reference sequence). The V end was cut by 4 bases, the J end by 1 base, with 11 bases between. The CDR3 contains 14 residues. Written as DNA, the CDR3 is TGTGCCAGCAGCTCCCGGGACAAGTCCTACGAGCAGTACCTC. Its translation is CASSSRDKSYEQYL.

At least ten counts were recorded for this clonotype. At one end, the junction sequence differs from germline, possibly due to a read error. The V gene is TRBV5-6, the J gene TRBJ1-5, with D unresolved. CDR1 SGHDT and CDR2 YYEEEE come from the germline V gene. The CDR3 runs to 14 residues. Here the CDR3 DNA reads TGTGCCAGCAACTTGGGTCAGGGCAATCAGCCCCAGCATTTT. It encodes CASNLGQGNQPQHF.

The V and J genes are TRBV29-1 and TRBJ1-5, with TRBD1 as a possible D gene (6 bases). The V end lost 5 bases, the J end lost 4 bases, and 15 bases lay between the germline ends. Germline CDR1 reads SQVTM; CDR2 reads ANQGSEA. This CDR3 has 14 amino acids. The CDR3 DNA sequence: TGCAGCGTTATCCTCAGGGGTCCGAATCAGCCCCAGCATTTT. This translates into CSVILRGPNQPQHF.

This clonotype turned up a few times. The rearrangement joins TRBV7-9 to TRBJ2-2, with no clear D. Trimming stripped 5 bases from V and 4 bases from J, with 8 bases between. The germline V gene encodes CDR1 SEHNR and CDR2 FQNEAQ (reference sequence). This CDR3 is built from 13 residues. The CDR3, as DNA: TGTGCCAGCAGCCAGACCTCCACCGGGGAGCTGTTTTTT. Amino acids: CASSQTSTGELFF.

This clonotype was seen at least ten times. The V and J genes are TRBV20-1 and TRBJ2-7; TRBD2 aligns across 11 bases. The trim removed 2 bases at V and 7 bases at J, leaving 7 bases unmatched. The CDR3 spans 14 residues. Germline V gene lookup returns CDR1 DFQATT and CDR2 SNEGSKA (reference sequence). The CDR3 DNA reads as TGCAGTGCTAGACTAAGGACTAGCGGGTATGAGCAGTACTTC. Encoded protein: CSARLRTSGYEQYF.

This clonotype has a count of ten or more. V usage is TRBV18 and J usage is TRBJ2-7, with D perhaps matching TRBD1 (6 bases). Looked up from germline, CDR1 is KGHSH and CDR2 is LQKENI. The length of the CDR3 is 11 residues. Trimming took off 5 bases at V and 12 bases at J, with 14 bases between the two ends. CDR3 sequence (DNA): TGTGCCAGCTCATTCAGGGACATCAGGTACTTC. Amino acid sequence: CASSFRDIRYF.

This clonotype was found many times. The CDR3 bases are TGTGCCAGCAGCCCGACAGGCCCCACTGAAGCTTTCTTT. Translated, it gives CASSPTGPTEAFF. This rearrangement joins TRBV28 to TRBJ1-1; the D gene is possibly TRBD1 (6 bases). The V end lost 6 bases, the J end lost 4 bases, and 12 bases lay between the germline ends. CDR1 is MDHEN, CDR2 SYDVKM, per germline. The CDR3 consists of 13 residues.

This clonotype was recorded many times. This CDR3 is CASSFRGTGHTEAFF. CDR3 sequence (DNA): TGTGCCAGCAGTTTCCGCGGGACAGGGCACACTGAAGCTTTCTTT. The chain combines TRBV28 with TRBJ1-1; 9 bases align to TRBD1. Germline CDR1 and CDR2: MDHEN and SYDVKM. V dropped 3 bases and J dropped 3; count of bases not matched to a gene: 5. This CDR3 contains 15 residues.

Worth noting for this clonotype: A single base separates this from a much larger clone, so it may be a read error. The CDR3 DNA reads TGTGCCAGCAGCTCCTCGGACAGGTTTGAGGAGGCCCAGTACTTC. It yields the protein CASSSSDRFEEAQYF. This rearrangement joins TRBV5-6 to TRBJ2-5; 7 positions match TRBD1. This CDR3 is built from 15 residues. Trimming cost V 3 bases and J 9 bases; bases outside gene matches: 14. Germline values: CDR1 SGHDT, CDR2 YYEEEE.

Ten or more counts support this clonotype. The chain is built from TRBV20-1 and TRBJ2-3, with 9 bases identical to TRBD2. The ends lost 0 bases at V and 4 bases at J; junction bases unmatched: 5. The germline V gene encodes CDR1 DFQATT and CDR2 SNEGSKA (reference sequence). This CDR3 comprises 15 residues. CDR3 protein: CSARERASGADTQYF. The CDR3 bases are TGCAGTGCTAGAGAGAGGGCTAGCGGGGCAGATACGCAGTATTTT.

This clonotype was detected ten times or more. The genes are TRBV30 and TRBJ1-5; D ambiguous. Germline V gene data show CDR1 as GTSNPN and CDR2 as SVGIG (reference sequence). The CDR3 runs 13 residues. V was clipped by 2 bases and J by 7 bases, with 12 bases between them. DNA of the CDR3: TGTGCCTGGAGTAAGGCAGAGGGCCAGCCCCAGCATTTT. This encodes CAWSKAEGQPQHF.

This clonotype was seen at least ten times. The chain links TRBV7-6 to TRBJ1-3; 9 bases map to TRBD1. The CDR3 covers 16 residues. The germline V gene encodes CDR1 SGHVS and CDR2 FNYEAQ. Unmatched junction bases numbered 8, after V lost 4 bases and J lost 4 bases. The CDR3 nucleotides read TGTGCCAGCAGCTCGGGACAGGGAAGCGAAGGAAACACCATATATTTT. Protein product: CASSSGQGSEGNTIYF.

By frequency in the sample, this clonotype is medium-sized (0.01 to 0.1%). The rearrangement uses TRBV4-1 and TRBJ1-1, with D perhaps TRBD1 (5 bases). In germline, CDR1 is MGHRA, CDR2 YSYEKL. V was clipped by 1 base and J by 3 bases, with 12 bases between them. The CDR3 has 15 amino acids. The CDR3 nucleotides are TGCGCCAGCAGCCAAGTTTGGGACGGTTACACTGAAGCTTTCTTT. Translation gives CASSQVWDGYTEAFF.

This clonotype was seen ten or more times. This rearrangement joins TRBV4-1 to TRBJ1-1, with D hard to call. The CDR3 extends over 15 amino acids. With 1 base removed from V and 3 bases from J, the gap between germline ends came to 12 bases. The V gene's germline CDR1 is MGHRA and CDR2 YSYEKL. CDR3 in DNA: TGCGCCAGCAGCCAAGCCGGCACAGTCCACACTGAAGCTTTCTTT. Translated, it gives CASSQAGTVHTEAFF.

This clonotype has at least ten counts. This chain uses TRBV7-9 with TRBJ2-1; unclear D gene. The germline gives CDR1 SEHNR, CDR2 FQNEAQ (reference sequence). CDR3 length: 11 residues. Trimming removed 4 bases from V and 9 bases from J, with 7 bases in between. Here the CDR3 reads CASSWNFEQFF. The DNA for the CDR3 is TGTGCCAGCAGCTGGAATTTTGAGCAGTTCTTC.

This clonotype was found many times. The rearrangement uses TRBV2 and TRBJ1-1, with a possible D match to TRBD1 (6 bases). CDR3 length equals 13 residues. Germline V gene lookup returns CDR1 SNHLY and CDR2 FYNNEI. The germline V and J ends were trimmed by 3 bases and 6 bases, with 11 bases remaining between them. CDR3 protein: CASSEAGVAEAFF. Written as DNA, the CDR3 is TGTGCCAGCAGTGAGGCAGGGGTGGCTGAAGCTTTCTTT.

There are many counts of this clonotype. CDR3 loop: CASSPTGQGQETQYF. CDR3 in DNA: TGTGCCAGCAGCCCGACGGGACAGGGACAAGAGACCCAGTACTTC. The chain carries TRBV7-7 and TRBJ2-5; 9 nucleotides agree with TRBD1. Trimming removed 5 bases from V and 2 bases from J; junction bases left unmatched: 6. The CDR3 has 15 residues. Germline CDR1 is SSHAT and CDR2 is FNYEAQ (reference sequence).

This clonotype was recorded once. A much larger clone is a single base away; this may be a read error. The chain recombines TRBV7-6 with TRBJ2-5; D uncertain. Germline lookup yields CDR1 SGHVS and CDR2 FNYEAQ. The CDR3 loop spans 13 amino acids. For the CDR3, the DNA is TGTGCCAGCAGCTCGATCAATCAAGAGGCCCAGTACTTC. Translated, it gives CASSSINQEAQYF.

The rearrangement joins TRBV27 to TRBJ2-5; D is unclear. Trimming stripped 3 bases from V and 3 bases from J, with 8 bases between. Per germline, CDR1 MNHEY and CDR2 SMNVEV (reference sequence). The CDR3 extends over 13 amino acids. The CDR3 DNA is TGTGCCAGCAGTTTGGTTCAGAAAGAGACCCAGTACTTC. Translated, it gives CASSLVQKETQYF.

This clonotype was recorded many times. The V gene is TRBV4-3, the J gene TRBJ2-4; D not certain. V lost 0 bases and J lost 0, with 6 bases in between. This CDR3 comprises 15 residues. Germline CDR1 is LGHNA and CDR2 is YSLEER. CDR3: CASSQDWIAKNIQYF. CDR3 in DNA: TGCGCCAGCAGCCAAGATTGGATAGCCAAAAACATTCAGTACTTC.

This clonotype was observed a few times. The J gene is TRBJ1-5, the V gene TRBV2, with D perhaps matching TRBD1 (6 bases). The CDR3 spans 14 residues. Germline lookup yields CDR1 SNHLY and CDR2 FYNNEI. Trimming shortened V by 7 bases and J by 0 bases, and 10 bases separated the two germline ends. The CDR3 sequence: CASMWTASNQPQHF. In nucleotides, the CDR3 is TGTGCCAGCATGTGGACAGCTAGCAATCAGCCCCAGCATTTT.